The entry below gives a single T cell receptor (beta chain) sequence along with its context. This entry is derived from a study of cytomegalovirus exposure and HLA in healthy donors. It was with 60 Vbeta and 13 Jbeta primers that the PCR ran. Data came from immunoSEQ multiplex PCR; TCRdb stores just in-frame clones and leaves some out. The sample consists of about 160,000 clones, almost 80% of them appearing once. The germline V gene has CDR1 MNHNY and CDR2 SVGAGI (reference sequence). Trimming cost V 6 bases and J 1 base; bases outside gene matches: 6. CDR3 length: 15 amino acids. The donors were healthy bone marrow donors.

The chain recombines TRBV6-6 with TRBJ2-7; 10 bases are shared with TRBD1. This receptor was taken from a woman aged 45-60 years in good health and CMV-seropositive. Sequenced sample: PBMCs. The CDR3 DNA reads TGTGCCAGCAGACGCGACAGGGGGCTGTCCTACGAGCAGTACTTC. Protein sequence: CASRRDRGLSYEQYF.